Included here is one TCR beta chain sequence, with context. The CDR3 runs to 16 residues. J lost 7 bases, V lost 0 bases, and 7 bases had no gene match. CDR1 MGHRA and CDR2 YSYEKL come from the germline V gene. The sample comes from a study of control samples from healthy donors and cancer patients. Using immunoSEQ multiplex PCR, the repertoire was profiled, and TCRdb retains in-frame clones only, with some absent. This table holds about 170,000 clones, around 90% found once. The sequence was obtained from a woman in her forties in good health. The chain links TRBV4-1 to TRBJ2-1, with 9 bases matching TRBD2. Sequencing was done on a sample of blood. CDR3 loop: CASSQEGRGGSNEQFF. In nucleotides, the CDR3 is TGCGCCAGCAGCCAAGAAGGGCGGGGGGGCTCAAATGAGCAGTTCTTC.